Here is one T cell receptor beta chain with its context. This sample is part of a study of blood T cell repertoires in COVID-19. Study-wide background: Sites across the United States, Italy and Spain contributed samples from acute and convalescent COVID-19. The cDNA or gDNA used as material had been derived from T cells, B-cell-depleted T cells, or PBMCs.

Trimming removed 5 bases at V and 4 bases at J, with 10 bases between. The CDR3 totals 12 residues. CDR1 SGHDT and CDR2 YYEEEE come from the germline V gene. Seattle participants joined during active infection and were tracked over time. In the source study's methods: Reference gene primer amplification gave nucleated cell count estimates. Generated by immunoSEQ multiplex PCR, the TCRdb table keeps only in-frame clones and is missing some. V and J calls and clone size are those listed in that table; D and trimming were worked out from the DNA. Among about 480,000 clones listed, roughly nine tenths were seen once.

This clonotype was obtained from a man aged 18 to 29 with COVID-19, enrolled during active disease. The sequenced material came from peripheral blood. The rearrangement uses TRBV5-6 and TRBJ2-7, with D unresolved. The CDR3: CASRNRAYEQYF. The CDR3 bases are TGTGCCAGCAGGAATCGAGCTTACGAGCAGTACTTC.